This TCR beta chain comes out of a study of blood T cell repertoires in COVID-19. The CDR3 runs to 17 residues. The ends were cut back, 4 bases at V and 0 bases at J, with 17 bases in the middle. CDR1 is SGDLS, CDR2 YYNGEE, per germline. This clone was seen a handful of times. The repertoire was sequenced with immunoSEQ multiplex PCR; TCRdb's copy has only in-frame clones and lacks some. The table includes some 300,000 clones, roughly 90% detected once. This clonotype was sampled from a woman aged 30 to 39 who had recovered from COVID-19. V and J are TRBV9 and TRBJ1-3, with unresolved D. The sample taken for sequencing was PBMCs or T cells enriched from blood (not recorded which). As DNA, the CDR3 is TGTGCCAGCAGCCCTGAGACTTGGCTCACCTCTGGAAACACCATATATTTT. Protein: CASSPETWLTSGNTIYF.